The 20 T cell receptor beta chains below come from one sample, sequenced in a study of T cell responses to AZD1222 COVID-19 vaccine. This table comes from immunoSEQ multiplex PCR, and its TCRdb copy is limited to in-frame clones, with some not included. Of approximately 170,000 clones in the sample, 85% to 95% were seen once. The material was peripheral blood, obtained on day 0 of AZD1222 vaccination. The receptor set was obtained from an adult in good health.

The rearrangement links TRBV5-6 to TRBJ2-3; 11 bases map to TRBD2. Germline V gene lookup returns CDR1 SGHDT and CDR2 YYEEEE. With 0 bases clipped from V and 5 bases from J, the junction kept 8 bases outside the gene matches. The length of the CDR3 is 17 residues. CDR3 residues: CASSLVVTSGAQDTQYF. The CDR3 DNA is TGTGCCAGCAGCTTGGTGGTGACTAGCGGGGCGCAAGATACGCAGTATTTT. Supplemented by reference TRBV5-6 and TRBJ2-3, the full variable domain reads DAGVTQSPTHLIKTRGQQVTLRCSPKSGHDTVSWYQQALGQGPQFIFQYYEEEERQRGNFPDRFSGHQFPNYSSELNVNALLLGDSALYLCASSLVVTSGAQDTQYFGPGTRLTVL.

The genes are TRBV28 and TRBJ1-6; a possible D gene is TRBD1 (5 bases). The CDR3 spans 14 residues. Trimming pared 7 bases from V and 14 bases from J, leaving 21 bases between. CDR1 MDHEN and CDR2 SYDVKM come from the germline V gene. The CDR3 region is CASTEPREGRTLHF. CDR3 nucleotide sequence: TGTGCCAGCACAGAACCCCGGGAGGGACGGACCCTCCACTTT.

This clone was picked up one time. The chain carries TRBV19 and TRBJ1-2, with D unclear. The CDR3 runs 15 residues. V shed 1 base and J shed 0 bases, with 9 bases lying between them. Looked up from germline, CDR1 is LNHDA and CDR2 is SQIVND (reference sequence). The CDR3 DNA reads as TGTGCCAGTAGTATAGTAAAGGACGCTAACTATGGCTACACCTTC. Translated, it gives CASSIVKDANYGYTF.

V gene TRBV20-1 combines with J gene TRBJ2-7; 7 bases are a match to TRBD1. V trimming: 3 bases; J trimming: 7 bases; junction bases outside the gene matches: 6. Germline assignment: CDR1 DFQATT and CDR2 SNEGSKA (reference sequence). The CDR3 loop spans 12 amino acids. The CDR3 loop is CSASKGAREQYF. CDR3 sequence (DNA): TGCAGTGCTAGTAAGGGGGCGCGGGAGCAGTACTTC.

In DNA form, the CDR3 reads TGTGCCAGCAGTTCCGACCGGGTTGGCTACACCTTC. Translating it yields CASSSDRVGYTF. The genes are TRBV25-1 and TRBJ1-2; D unresolved. Deletions cut 5 bases from V and 7 bases from J, with 11 bases between. This CDR3 has 12 amino acids. Germline CDR1 and CDR2: MGHDK and SYGVNS.

This chain uses TRBV4-1 with TRBJ2-5; TRBD2 matches 9 bases. V was pared by 0 bases and J by 5 bases, with 13 bases of the junction left unmatched. This CDR3 has 18 amino acids. The germline CDR1 and CDR2 sequences are MGHRA and YSYEKL. Here the CDR3 DNA reads TGCGCCAGCAGCCAAGAATCTGAGCTAGCGGGACTGGTCGAGACCCAGTACTTC. Its translation: CASSQESELAGLVETQYF.

The chain carries TRBV19 and TRBJ1-1; maybe TRBD1 (6 bases). Germline values: CDR1 LNHDA, CDR2 SQIVND (reference sequence). V was shortened by 10 bases and J by 6 bases, with 24 bases between the two germline ends. The CDR3 has 15 amino acids. Here the CDR3 reads CATQGWGRSWPEAFF. CDR3 DNA: TGTGCCACCCAGGGGTGGGGGCGCAGTTGGCCTGAAGCTTTCTTT. Based on the CDR3 plus reference TRBV19 and TRBJ1-1, the full variable domain is DGGITQSPKYLFRKEGQNVTLSCEQNLNHDAMYWYRQDPGQGLRLIYYSQIVNDFQKGDIAEGYSVSREKKESFPLTVTSAQKNPTAFYLCATQGWGRSWPEAFFGQGTRLTVV.

The genes are TRBV3-1 (or the pseudogene TRBV3-2) and TRBJ1-1; no definite D call. The CDR3 loop spans 12 amino acids. Trimming shortened V by 3 bases and J by 7 bases, and 9 bases separated the two germline ends. Germline V CDR1 and CDR2: LGHDT, YNNKEL (reference sequence). CDR3 region: CASSQGWGEAFF. For the CDR3, the DNA is TGTGCCAGCAGCCAGGGGTGGGGTGAAGCTTTCTTT.

The chain couples TRBV12-5 to TRBJ2-7, with D perhaps matching TRBD1 (5 bases). Trimming left V 0 bases short and J 6 bases short, with 15 bases between. The CDR3 is 15 residues long. The germline gives CDR1 LGHNT, CDR2 FRNRAP. The CDR3: CASGLVAGLKGEQYF. DNA of the CDR3: TGTGCTAGTGGTTTGGTGGCAGGGCTAAAAGGCGAGCAGTACTTC. The full variable domain, in which reference TRBV12-5 and TRBJ2-7 provide the parts outside the CDR3, is DARVTQTPRHKVTEMGQEVTMRCQPILGHNTVFWYRQTMMQGLELLAYFRNRAPLDDSGMPKDRFSAEMPDATLATLKIQPSEPRDSAVYFCASGLVAGLKGEQYFGPGTRLTVT.

The rearrangement links TRBV2 to TRBJ2-7, with D tentatively TRBD2 (6 bases). CDR1 and CDR2 from the germline V gene are SNHLY and FYNNEI. Trimming cost V 11 bases and J 0 bases, with 17 bases left between them. The CDR3 is 14 amino acids. CDR3 sequence: CAHTGERASYEQYF. CDR3 bases: TGTGCCCACACGGGGGAGAGGGCCTCCTACGAGCAGTACTTC.

The rearrangement joins TRBV5-1 to TRBJ1-2; D remains unclear. This CDR3 region has 13 residues. V lost 0 bases and J lost 3, with 6 bases in between. CDR1 SGHRS and CDR2 YFSETQ come from the germline V gene. The CDR3 region has the DNA TGCGCCAGCAGCTTGGACAGTTACTATGGCTACACCTTC. It translates to CASSLDSYYGYTF.

This CDR3 reads CASSPPSRSGPQGEQYF. Here the CDR3 DNA reads TGTGCCAGCTCACCCCCGAGCCGAAGCGGACCTCAGGGCGAGCAGTACTTC. V and J are TRBV18 and TRBJ2-7; either TRBD1 or TRBD2 may supply D (5 bases each). Trimming cost V 3 bases and J 6 bases, with 24 bases left between them. CDR1 KGHSH and CDR2 LQKENI come from the germline V gene. The length of the CDR3 is 17 residues.

This chain uses TRBV6-4 with TRBJ1-1, with D possibly TRBD1 on 5 matching bases. Germline V gene sequence: CDR1 MRHNA, CDR2 SNTAGT. CDR3 length: 12 residues. Between the trimmed V and J ends, which lost 2 bases and 4 bases, there was a span of 5 bases. The CDR3 DNA sequence: TGTGCCAGCAGTGACAGGGGCACTGAAGCTTTCTTT. It is translated as CASSDRGTEAFF.

The rearrangement links TRBV14 to TRBJ2-7; D is perhaps TRBD2 (7 bases). The germline V gene encodes CDR1 SGHDN and CDR2 FVKESK. Trimming took 1 base from V and 6 from J, leaving 16 bases between them. The CDR3 runs to 15 residues. CDR3 nucleotides: TGTGCCAGCAGCCAAGTGGGGGGGGCTGGTGGCGAGCAGTACTTC. It encodes CASSQVGGAGGEQYF. Full variable domain (remainder filled in from reference TRBV14 and TRBJ2-7): EAGVTQFPSHSVIEKGQTVTLRCDPISGHDNLYWYRRVMGKEIKFLLHFVKESKQDESGMPNNRFLAERTGGTYSTLKVQPAELEDSGVYFCASSQVGGAGGEQYFGPGTRLTVT.

V usage is TRBV1 and J usage is TRBJ1-6; TRBD1, the table's D call, lacks a check against the DNA. TRBV1 is flagged as a pseudogene. This CDR3 is 22 amino acids long. CDR3 region: CTSSRGTTTGLRRRDERSPLHF. CDR3 nucleotides: TGCACCAGCAGCCGCGGGACCACGACAGGGTTGCGTCGGCGGGATGAGAGATCACCCCTCCACTTT.

This chain uses TRBV4-1 with TRBJ2-7; 9 nucleotides match TRBD1. Germline CDR1 reads MGHRA; CDR2 reads YSYEKL. V shed 0 bases, J shed 11 bases, and the junction held 11 bases outside the gene matches. The CDR3 extends over 15 amino acids. The CDR3 protein is CASSQDPGQGTSEYF. The CDR3 nucleotides read TGCGCCAGCAGCCAAGATCCGGGACAGGGAACGAGTGAGTACTTC.

The table lists this clone with a few counts. The rearrangement joins TRBV15 to TRBJ1-5, with a possible D match to TRBD1 (6 bases). V lost 1 base to trimming and J lost 6 bases, with 7 bases between them. The CDR3 sequence is 13 residues long. Germline loops: CDR1 LNHNV, CDR2 YYDKDF (reference sequence). For the CDR3, the DNA is TGTGCCACCAGCAGAGGAGGGGGTCAGCCCCAGCATTTT. As protein: CATSRGGGQPQHF.

The chain carries TRBV5-1 and TRBJ1-1; 7 positions match TRBD1. The V gene's germline CDR1 is SGHRS and CDR2 YFSETQ. This CDR3 comprises 14 residues. V lost 4 bases to trimming and J lost 4 bases; unmatched junction nucleotides: 7. In DNA form, the CDR3 reads TGCGCCAGCAGCATTAGACAGGGTAGCACTGAAGCTTTCTTT. This codes for CASSIRQGSTEAFF.

This chain connects TRBV16 to TRBJ2-7; D is perhaps TRBD1 (5 bases). Trimming took off 4 bases at V and 2 bases at J, with 15 bases between the two ends. The CDR3 runs to 15 residues. Per the germline V gene, CDR1 is KGHSY and CDR2 is FQNENV. The CDR3 sequence is CASSRISDRAYEQYF. CDR3 DNA sequence: TGTGCCAGCAGCCGGATATCCGACAGAGCCTACGAGCAGTACTTC.

V is TRBV12-5 and J is TRBJ1-1; D gene unclear. Germline loops: CDR1 LGHNT, CDR2 FRNRAP. V was pared by 6 bases and J by 4 bases, with 12 bases between. The CDR3 contains 13 residues. CDR3 sequence reads: CASGPGDPTEAFF. CDR3 nucleotides: TGTGCTAGTGGCCCAGGAGACCCCACTGAAGCTTTCTTT.